These T cell receptor beta chains were read from a single sample in a study of blood T cell repertoires in COVID-19. Produced via immunoSEQ multiplex PCR; TCRdb's table is partial and in-frame only. The sample holds 55,000 to 70,000 clones, about 86% seen once. Sequencing was performed on peripheral blood. Receptors were obtained from a man aged 45 to 65 with acute or convalescent COVID-19. Each CDR3 is given with its conserved first and last residue. Fields, in order: clone size, J gene, V gene, D gene, CDR3 DNA, CDR3 protein. The D gene is left open where the match is weak. Clone size is stated in some rows and not others, as once, few, many or a class when expanded.

size: NA; J: TRBJ1-2; V: TRBV7-3; D: NA; DNA: TGTGCCAGCAGCTTAGACAGCTTTAAAGGCTACACCTTC; CDR3: CASSLDSFKGYTF
size: NA; J: TRBJ1-1; V: TRBV6-1; D: NA; DNA: TGTGCCAGCAGTGAGATACAGGGATCGAGGAACACTGAAGCTTTCTTT; CDR3: CASSEIQGSRNTEAFF
size: medium-sized; J: TRBJ2-1; V: TRBV30; D: NA; DNA: TGTGCCTGGAGCAGGGTCCCCTACAATGAGCAGTTCTTC; CDR3: CAWSRVPYNEQFF
size: NA; J: TRBJ2-1; V: TRBV11-1; D: NA; DNA: TGTGCCAGCAGCCTTATAATCTCCTACAATGAGCAGTTCTTC; CDR3: CASSLIISYNEQFF
size: NA; J: TRBJ1-3; V: TRBV23-1; D: NA; DNA: TGCGCCAGCAGTCGAACGGGACTGTCTTCTGGAAACACCATATATTTT; CDR3: CASSRTGLSSGNTIYF
size: NA; J: TRBJ2-7; V: TRBV21-1; D: NA; DNA: TGTGCCAGCAGCAAAGTCGAAGGGGCGACCTACGAGCAGTACTTC; CDR3: CASSKVEGATYEQYF
size: NA; J: TRBJ1-1; V: TRBV6-6; D: NA; DNA: TGTGCCAGCACCGTCGGTGAATTCTTGAACACTGAAGCTTTCTTT; CDR3: CASTVGEFLNTEAFF
size: NA; J: TRBJ1-5; V: TRBV5-6; D: NA; DNA: TGTGCCAGCAGCTTGTTAGCCGGCCCATATAGCAATCAGCCCCAGCATTTT; CDR3: CASSLLAGPYSNQPQHF
size: NA; J: TRBJ2-7; V: TRBV6-5; D: NA; DNA: TGTGCCAGCAGTTACTCGGGAGGAACGTACGAGCAGTACTTC; CDR3: CASSYSGGTYEQYF
size: NA; J: TRBJ1-5; V: TRBV6-1; D: NA; DNA: TGTGCCAGCAGTGAATCTCAGGGATCTTCGGCCCAGCATTTT; CDR3: CASSESQGSSAQHF
size: NA; J: TRBJ1-5; V: TRBV28; D: TRBD1; DNA: TGTGCCAGCAGTTCCCCCGGACAGGGGGCGTTTTATCAGCCCCAGCATTTT; CDR3: CASSSPGQGAFYQPQHF
size: once; J: TRBJ1-2; V: TRBV5-6; D: TRBD1; DNA: TGTGCCAGCAGACACCGGGACAGGGATGGCTACACCTTC; CDR3: CASRHRDRDGYTF
size: NA; J: TRBJ2-7; V: TRBV5-1; D: TRBD1; DNA: TGCGCCAGCAGCCCAACGACAGGGATCCCTGGCGAGCAGTACTTC; CDR3: CASSPTTGIPGEQYF
size: NA; J: TRBJ1-2; V: TRBV19; D: NA; DNA: TGTGCCAGTAGTATAGATGGAGCTTTCTATGGCTACACCTTC; CDR3: CASSIDGAFYGYTF
size: NA; J: TRBJ2-1; V: TRBV7-3; D: NA; DNA: TGTGCCAGCAGTTTCGACACCTACAATGAGCAGTTCTTC; CDR3: CASSFDTYNEQFF
size: NA; J: TRBJ2-5; V: TRBV20-1; D: TRBD2; DNA: TGCAGTGCTAGTCTCCTCCCCGGGAGGGAGGAGACCCAGTACTTC; CDR3: CSASLLPGREETQYF
size: NA; J: TRBJ2-5; V: TRBV2; D: NA; DNA: TGTGCCAGCAGTGAAACCGGGGTTTACCAAGAGACCCAGTACTTC; CDR3: CASSETGVYQETQYF
size: NA; J: TRBJ2-5; V: TRBV7-9; D: NA; DNA: TGTGCCAGCAGCTTAGGTACAGCAAGGCCCAAAGAGACCCAGTACTTC; CDR3: CASSLGTARPKETQYF
size: NA; J: TRBJ2-3; V: TRBV6-4; D: NA; DNA: TGTGCCAGCAGTGACCGGGCGGGGAGCACAGATACGCAGTATTTT; CDR3: CASSDRAGSTDTQYF
size: NA; J: TRBJ2-1; V: TRBV7-9; D: TRBD2; DNA: TGTGCCAGCAGCTTATTCCTAGCGGGGGGGCCAGTATCTTACAATGAGCAGTTCTTC; CDR3: CASSLFLAGGPVSYNEQFF